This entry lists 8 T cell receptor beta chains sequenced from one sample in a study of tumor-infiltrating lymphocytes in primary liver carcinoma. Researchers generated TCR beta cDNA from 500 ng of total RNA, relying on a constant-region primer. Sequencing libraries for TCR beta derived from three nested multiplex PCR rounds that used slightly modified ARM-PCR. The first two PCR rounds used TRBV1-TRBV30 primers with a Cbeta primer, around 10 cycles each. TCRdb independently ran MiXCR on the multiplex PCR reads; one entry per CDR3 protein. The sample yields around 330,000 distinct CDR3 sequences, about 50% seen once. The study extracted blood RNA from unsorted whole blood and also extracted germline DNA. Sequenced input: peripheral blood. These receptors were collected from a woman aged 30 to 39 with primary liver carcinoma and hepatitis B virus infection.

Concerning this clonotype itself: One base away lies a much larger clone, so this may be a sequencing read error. This chain's CDR3 is CASSLAGGPVNEQFF. In DNA, the CDR3 is TGTGCCAGCAGCTTAGCGGGAGGCCCGGTCAATGAGCAGTTCTTC. The rearrangement links TRBV11-2 to TRBJ2-1; TRBD2 agrees at 7 bases. Germline lookup yields CDR1 SGHAT and CDR2 FQNNGV. The CDR3 runs 15 residues. With V trimmed by 1 base and J by 6 bases, 6 bases remained unmatched.

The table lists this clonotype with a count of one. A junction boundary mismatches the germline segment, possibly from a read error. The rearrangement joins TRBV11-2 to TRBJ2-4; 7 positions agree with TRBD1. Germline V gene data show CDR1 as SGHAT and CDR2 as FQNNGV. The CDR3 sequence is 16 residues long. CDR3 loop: CANSLRQGLAKNIQYF. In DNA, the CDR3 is TGTGCCAACAGCCTACGACAGGGTTTAGCCAAAAACATTCAATACTTC.

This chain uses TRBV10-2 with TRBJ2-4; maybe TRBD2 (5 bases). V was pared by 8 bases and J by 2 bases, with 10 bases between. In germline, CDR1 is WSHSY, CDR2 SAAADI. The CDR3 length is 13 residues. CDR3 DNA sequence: TGCGCCAGCGAAACCGGGACCAAAAACATTCAGTACTTC. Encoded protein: CASETGTKNIQYF.

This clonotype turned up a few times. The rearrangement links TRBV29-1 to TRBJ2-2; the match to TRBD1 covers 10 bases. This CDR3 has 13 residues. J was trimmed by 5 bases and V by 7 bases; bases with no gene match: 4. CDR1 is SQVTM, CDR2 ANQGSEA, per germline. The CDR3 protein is CSGRDRGTGELFF. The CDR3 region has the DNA TGCAGCGGACGGGACAGGGGAACCGGGGAGCTGTTTTTT.

The CDR3 DNA is TGTGCCAGCATAGCTTTTGGGGGCGCGGGGACCCAGTACTTC. This translates into CASIAFGGAGTQYF. V and J are TRBV2 and TRBJ2-5; D possibly corresponds to TRBD1 (6 bases). The CDR3 length is 14 residues. Germline CDR1 is SNHLY and CDR2 is FYNNEI. Trimming shortened V by 7 bases and J by 7 bases, and 19 bases separated the two germline ends.

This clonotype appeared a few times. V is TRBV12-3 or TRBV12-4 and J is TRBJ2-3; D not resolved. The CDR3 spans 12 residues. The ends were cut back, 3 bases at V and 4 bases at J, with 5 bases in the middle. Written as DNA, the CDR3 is TGTGCCAGCAGTTTGAATGCAGATACGCAGTATTTT. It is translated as CASSLNADTQYF.

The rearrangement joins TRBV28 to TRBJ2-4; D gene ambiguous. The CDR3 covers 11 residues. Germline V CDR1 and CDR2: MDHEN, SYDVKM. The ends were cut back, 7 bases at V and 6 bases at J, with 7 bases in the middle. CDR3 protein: CASNYLNIQYF. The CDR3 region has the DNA TGTGCCAGCAACTATCTAAACATTCAGTACTTC.

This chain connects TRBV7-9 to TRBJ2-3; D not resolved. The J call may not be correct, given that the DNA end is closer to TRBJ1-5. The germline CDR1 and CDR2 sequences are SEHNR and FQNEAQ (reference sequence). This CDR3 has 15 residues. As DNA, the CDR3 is TGTGCCAGCAGCTTAGAGGGAACTTTCACAGATACGCAGCATTTT. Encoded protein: CASSLEGTFTDTQHF.